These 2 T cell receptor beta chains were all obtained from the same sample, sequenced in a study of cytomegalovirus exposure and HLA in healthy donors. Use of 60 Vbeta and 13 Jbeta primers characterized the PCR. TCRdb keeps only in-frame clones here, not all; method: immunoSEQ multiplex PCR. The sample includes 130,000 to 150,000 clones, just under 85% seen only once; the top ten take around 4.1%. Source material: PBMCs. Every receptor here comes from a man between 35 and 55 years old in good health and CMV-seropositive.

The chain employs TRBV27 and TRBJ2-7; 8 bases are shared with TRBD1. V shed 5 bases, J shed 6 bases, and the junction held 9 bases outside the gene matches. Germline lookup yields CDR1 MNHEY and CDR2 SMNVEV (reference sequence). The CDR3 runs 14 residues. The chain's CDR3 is CASSTRTGYGEQYF. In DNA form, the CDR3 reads TGTGCCAGCAGTACCAGGACAGGGTATGGCGAGCAGTACTTC.

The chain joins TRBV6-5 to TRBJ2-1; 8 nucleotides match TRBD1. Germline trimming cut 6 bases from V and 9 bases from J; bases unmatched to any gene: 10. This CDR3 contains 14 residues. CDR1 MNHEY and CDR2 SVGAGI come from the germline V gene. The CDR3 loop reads CASRRDRISSEQFF. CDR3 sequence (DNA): TGTGCCAGCAGACGGGACAGGATTTCGTCTGAGCAGTTCTTC.